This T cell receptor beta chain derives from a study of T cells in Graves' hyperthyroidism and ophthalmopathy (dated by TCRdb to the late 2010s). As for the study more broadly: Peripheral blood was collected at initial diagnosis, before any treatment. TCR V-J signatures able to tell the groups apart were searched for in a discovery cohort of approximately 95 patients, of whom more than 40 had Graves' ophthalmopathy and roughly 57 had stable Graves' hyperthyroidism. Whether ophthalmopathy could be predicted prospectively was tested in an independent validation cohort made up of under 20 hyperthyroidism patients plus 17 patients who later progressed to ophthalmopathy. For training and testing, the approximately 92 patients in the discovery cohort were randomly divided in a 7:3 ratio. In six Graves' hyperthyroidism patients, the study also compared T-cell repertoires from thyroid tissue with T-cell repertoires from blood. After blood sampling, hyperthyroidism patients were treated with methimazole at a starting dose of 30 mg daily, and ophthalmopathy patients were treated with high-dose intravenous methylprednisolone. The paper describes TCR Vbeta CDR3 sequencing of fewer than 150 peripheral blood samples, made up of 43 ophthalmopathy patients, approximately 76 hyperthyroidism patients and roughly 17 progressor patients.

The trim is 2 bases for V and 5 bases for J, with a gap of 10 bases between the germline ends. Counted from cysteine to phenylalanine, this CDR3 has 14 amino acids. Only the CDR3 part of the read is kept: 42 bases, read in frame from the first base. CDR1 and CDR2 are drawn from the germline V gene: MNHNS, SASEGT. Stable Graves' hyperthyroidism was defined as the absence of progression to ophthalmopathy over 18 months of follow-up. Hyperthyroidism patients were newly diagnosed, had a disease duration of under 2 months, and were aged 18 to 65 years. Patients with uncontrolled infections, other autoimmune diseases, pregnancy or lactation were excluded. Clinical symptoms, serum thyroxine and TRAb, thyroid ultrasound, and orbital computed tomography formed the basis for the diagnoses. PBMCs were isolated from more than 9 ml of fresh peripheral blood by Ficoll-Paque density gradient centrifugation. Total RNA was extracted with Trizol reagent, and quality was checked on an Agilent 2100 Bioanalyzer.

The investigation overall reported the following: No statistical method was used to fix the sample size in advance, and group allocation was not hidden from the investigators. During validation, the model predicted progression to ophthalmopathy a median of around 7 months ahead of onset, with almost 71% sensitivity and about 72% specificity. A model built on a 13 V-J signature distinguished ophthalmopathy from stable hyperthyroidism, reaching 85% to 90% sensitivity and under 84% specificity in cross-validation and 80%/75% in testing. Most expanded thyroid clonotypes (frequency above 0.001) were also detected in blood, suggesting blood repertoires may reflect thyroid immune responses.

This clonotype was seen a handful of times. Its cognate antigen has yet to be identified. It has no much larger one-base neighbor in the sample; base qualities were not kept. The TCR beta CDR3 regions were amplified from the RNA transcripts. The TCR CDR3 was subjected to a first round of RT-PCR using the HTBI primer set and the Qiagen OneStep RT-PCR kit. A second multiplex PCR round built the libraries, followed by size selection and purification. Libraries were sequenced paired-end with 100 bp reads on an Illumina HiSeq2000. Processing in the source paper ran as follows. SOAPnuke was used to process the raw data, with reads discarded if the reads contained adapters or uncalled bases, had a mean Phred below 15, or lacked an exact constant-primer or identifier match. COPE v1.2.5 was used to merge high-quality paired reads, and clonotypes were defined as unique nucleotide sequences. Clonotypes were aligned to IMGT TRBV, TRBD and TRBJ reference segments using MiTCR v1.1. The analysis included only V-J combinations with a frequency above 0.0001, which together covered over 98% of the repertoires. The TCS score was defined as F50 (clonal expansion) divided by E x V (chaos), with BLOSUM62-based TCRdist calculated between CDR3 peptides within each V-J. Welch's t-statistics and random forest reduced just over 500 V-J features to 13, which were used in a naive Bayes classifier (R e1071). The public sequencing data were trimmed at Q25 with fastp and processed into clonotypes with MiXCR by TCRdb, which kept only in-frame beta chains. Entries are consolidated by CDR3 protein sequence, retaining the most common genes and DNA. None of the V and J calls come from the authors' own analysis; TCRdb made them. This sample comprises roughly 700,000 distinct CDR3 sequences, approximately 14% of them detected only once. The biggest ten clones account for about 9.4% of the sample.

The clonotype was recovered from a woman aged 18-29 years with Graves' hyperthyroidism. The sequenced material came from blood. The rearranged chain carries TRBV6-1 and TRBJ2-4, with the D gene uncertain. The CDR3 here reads CASSELGGENIQYF. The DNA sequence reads TGTGCCAGCAGTGAACTTGGTGGGGAAAACATTCAGTACTTC.